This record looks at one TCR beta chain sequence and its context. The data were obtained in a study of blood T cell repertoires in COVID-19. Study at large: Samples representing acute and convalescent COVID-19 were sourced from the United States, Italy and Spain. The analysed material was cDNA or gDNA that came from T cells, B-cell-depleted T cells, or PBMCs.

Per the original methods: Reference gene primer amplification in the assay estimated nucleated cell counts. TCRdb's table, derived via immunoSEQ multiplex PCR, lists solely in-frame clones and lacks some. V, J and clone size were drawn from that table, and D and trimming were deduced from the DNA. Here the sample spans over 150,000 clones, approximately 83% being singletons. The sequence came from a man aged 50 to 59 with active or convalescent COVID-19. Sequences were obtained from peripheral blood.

This CDR3 reads CASSSGLAVKETQYF. In DNA, the CDR3 is TGTGCCAGCAGCTCAGGACTAGCTGTCAAAGAGACCCAGTACTTC. This chain links TRBV5-5 with TRBJ2-5, with TRBD2 matching over 8 bases. The CDR3 has 15 amino acids. Trimming took 3 bases from V and 3 from J; bases not matched to a gene: 7. CDR1 is SGHKS and CDR2 is YYEKEE in the germline V gene (reference sequence).